The 32 T cell receptor beta chains presented below share a single source sample, sequenced in a study of PD-1 blockade in classical Hodgkin lymphoma. Produced via immunoSEQ multiplex PCR; TCRdb's table is partial and in-frame only. Here the sample spans over 80,000 clones, more than 90% being singletons. With no exception, relapse followed autologous stem cell transplantation in all patients, and brentuximab vedotin exposure varied. The sample in question was peripheral blood mononuclear cells (PBMCs), obtained at baseline. Source of these receptors: a human donor with classical Hodgkin lymphoma.

The chain uses TRBV7-9 and TRBJ1-2, with D possibly matching TRBD1 (5 bases). This CDR3 has 15 residues. Trimming cost V 5 bases and J 3 bases, with 16 bases left between them. From germline, CDR1 is SEHNR and CDR2 FQNEAQ (reference sequence). The CDR3 coding sequence is TGTGCCAGCAGCCTCTCAGGGTCTACGCACTATGGCTACACCTTC. Residues: CASSLSGSTHYGYTF.

This sequence joins TRBV14 and TRBJ2-1, with 7 bases that match TRBD2. The CDR3 sequence is 15 residues long. Per germline, CDR1 SGHDN and CDR2 FVKESK. Losses at the gene ends were 3 bases for V and 3 bases for J; bases not matched to a gene: 5. The CDR3 protein is CASSQGGRFYNEQFF. CDR3 DNA: TGTGCCAGCAGCCAGGGCGGGAGATTCTACAATGAGCAGTTCTTC.

This rearrangement joins TRBV29-1 to TRBJ2-6, with 11 bases that match TRBD2. CDR3 length: 17 residues. Per germline, CDR1 SQVTM and CDR2 ANQGSEA. V was clipped by 7 bases and J by 0 bases; unmatched bases: 8. The CDR3 region has the DNA TGCAGCGCTCTGGGACTAGCGGATAACTCTGGGGCCAACGTCCTGACTTTC. Protein: CSALGLADNSGANVLTF.

The rearrangement links TRBV11-3 to TRBJ2-3; 9 nucleotides line up with TRBD1. Losses at the gene ends were 3 bases for V and 6 bases for J; bases not matched to a gene: 4. Germline assignment: CDR1 SGHNT and CDR2 YENEEA. This CDR3 is 14 amino acids long. The CDR3 loop is CASSLGQGPDTQYF. The CDR3 nucleotides read TGTGCCAGCAGCTTGGGACAGGGTCCGGATACGCAGTATTTT. The full variable domain, with the rest looked up from reference TRBV11-3 and TRBJ2-3, is EAGVVQSPRYKIIEKKQPVAFWCNPISGHNTLYWYLQNLGQGPELLIRYENEEAVDDSQLPKDRFSAERLKGVDSTLKIQPAELGDSAVYLCASSLGQGPDTQYFGPGTRLTVL.

V is TRBV5-1 and J is TRBJ2-7; TRBD2 aligns across 8 bases. CDR3 length: 15 residues. Germline V gene data show CDR1 as SGHRS and CDR2 as YFSETQ. V shed 4 bases, J shed 7 bases, and the junction held 13 bases outside the gene matches. The CDR3 DNA reads TGCGCCAGCAGCCCGGATGGGGCGGGAGGTAGGGAGCAGTACTTC. Translating it yields CASSPDGAGGREQYF.

The chain combines TRBV5-1 with TRBJ2-7, with 8 nucleotides matching TRBD2. CDR1 SGHRS and CDR2 YFSETQ come from the germline V gene. CDR3 length: 15 amino acids. V lost 2 bases and J lost 6; bases outside the gene matches: 10. CDR3 amino acids: CASSFRTGGPGEQYF. The DNA of the CDR3 is TGCGCCAGCAGCTTCCGAACGGGAGGGCCAGGCGAGCAGTACTTC.

The chain recombines TRBV19 with TRBJ2-5, with D possibly being TRBD1 (6 bases). The CDR3 loop spans 16 amino acids. Trimming removed 9 bases from V and 4 bases from J, with 24 bases in between. From germline, CDR1 is LNHDA and CDR2 SQIVND (reference sequence). This chain's CDR3 is CASPPRARGFLETQYF. In DNA form, the CDR3 reads TGTGCCAGCCCCCCCCGTGCCAGGGGATTTTTAGAGACCCAGTACTTC.

The chain uses TRBV19 and TRBJ2-2; TRBD2 agrees at 7 bases. Germline V gives CDR1 LNHDA, CDR2 SQIVND (reference sequence). CDR3 length: 16 amino acids. The CDR3 loop is CASRMRAGTNTGELFF. For the CDR3, the DNA is TGTGCTTCTCGTATGCGAGCGGGGACGAACACCGGGGAGCTGTTTTTT. The full variable domain, rest sourced from reference TRBV19 and TRBJ2-2, is DGGITQSPKYLFRKEGQNVTLSCEQNLNHDAMYWYRQDPGQGLRLIYYSQIVNDFQKGDIAEGYSVSREKKESFPLTVTSAQKNPTAFYLCASRMRAGTNTGELFFGEGSRLTVL.

This chain links TRBV7-9 with TRBJ2-2; perhaps TRBD1 as D (6 bases). The germline V and J ends were trimmed by 2 bases and 5 bases, with 6 bases remaining between them. The CDR3 runs 13 residues. Germline lookup yields CDR1 SEHNR and CDR2 FQNEAQ (reference sequence). CDR3 nucleotides: TGTGCCAGCAGCTTAACAGGGACCGGGGAGCTGTTTTTT. This codes for CASSLTGTGELFF. The full variable domain, in which reference TRBV7-9 and TRBJ2-2 provide the parts outside the CDR3, is DTGVSQNPRHKITKRGQNVTFRCDPISEHNRLYWYRQTLGQGPEFLTYFQNEAQLEKSRLLSDRFSAERPKGSFSTLEIQRTEQGDSAMYLCASSLTGTGELFFGEGSRLTVL.

The chain couples TRBV10-3 to TRBJ1-4, with TRBD1 matching over 11 bases. V was clipped by 2 bases and J by 8 bases; unmatched bases: 10. The CDR3 extends over 17 amino acids. Germline loops: CDR1 ENHRY, CDR2 SYGVKD. The CDR3 sequence is CAISEPRTGGSGEKLFF. The CDR3 coding sequence is TGTGCCATCAGTGAGCCACGGACAGGGGGCTCCGGGGAAAAACTGTTTTTT.

CDR3 residues: CASSQGYEQYF. The CDR3 nucleotides are TGTGCCAGCAGCCAGGGCTACGAGCAGTACTTC. This sequence joins TRBV28 and TRBJ2-7, with TRBD1 as a possible D gene (5 bases). This CDR3 region has 11 residues. Germline assignment: CDR1 MDHEN and CDR2 SYDVKM. Trimming removed 6 bases at V and 3 bases at J, with 6 bases between.

This clone occurred once. The chain has TRBV2 and TRBJ2-1; D gene uncertain. Germline CDR1 and CDR2: SNHLY and FYNNEI. There are 14 residues in the CDR3. V lost 1 base and J 7 bases, leaving 11 bases between the germline ends. CDR3 nucleotide sequence: TGTGCCAGCAGTGAAGATATAGTAACGAATGAGCAGTTCTTC. Its translation is CASSEDIVTNEQFF.

The rearrangement joins TRBV27 to TRBJ1-1, with a weak D call TRBD1 (6 bases). The CDR3 spans 14 residues. Trimming cost V 4 bases and J 0 bases, with 9 bases left between them. Germline CDR1 and CDR2: MNHEY and SMNVEV (reference sequence). CDR3: CASSSPGVNTEAFF. The CDR3 nucleotides are TGTGCCAGCAGTTCCCCAGGGGTGAACACTGAAGCTTTCTTT.

This chain connects TRBV10-2 to TRBJ1-3; D is ambiguous. Deletions cut 0 bases from V and 2 bases from J, with 2 bases between. Germline CDR1 WSHSY, CDR2 SAAADI. The CDR3 consists of 13 residues. The CDR3, as DNA: TGCGCCAGCAGTGAGTCGCCTGGAAACACCATATATTTT. This gives the protein CASSESPGNTIYF.

The sample holds a few counts of this clone. The gene calls are TRBV6-6 and TRBJ2-7; TRBD1 is a possible D gene (6 bases). Per the germline V gene, CDR1 is MNHNY and CDR2 is SVGAGI (reference sequence). The CDR3 sequence is 16 residues long. Trimming removed 0 bases at V and 1 base at J, with 13 bases between. The CDR3 DNA follows: TGTGCCAGCAGTTACTCGTACAGGGAATTATCCTACGAGCAGTACTTC. Translation: CASSYSYRELSYEQYF.

The J gene is TRBJ1-4, the V gene TRBV27, with D uncertain. The CDR3 sequence is 15 residues long. Trimming took 6 bases from V and 0 from J, leaving 11 bases between them. Germline values: CDR1 MNHEY, CDR2 SMNVEV (reference sequence). DNA for the CDR3: TGTGCCAGCAGAAGAGGTCGGGCAACTAATGAAAAACTGTTTTTT. Its translation is CASRRGRATNEKLFF.

The DNA for the CDR3 is TGTGCCTGGAGTGTACAGGGACAAGCTTTCTTT. Translation: CAWSVQGQAFF. The V call is TRBV30, the J call TRBJ1-1; perhaps TRBD1 as D (6 bases). V was shortened by 0 bases and J by 9 bases, with 8 bases between the two germline ends. This CDR3 has 11 amino acids. Germline-derived CDR1 and CDR2 are GTSNPN and SVGIG (reference sequence).

The chain couples TRBV7-8 to TRBJ2-2; D not resolved. V was pared by 5 bases and J by 5 bases, with 6 bases between. The CDR3 is made up of 12 amino acids. Germline CDR1 and CDR2: SGHVS and FQNEAQ. The CDR3 DNA reads TGTGCCAGCAGCCCCTCAACCGGGGAGCTGTTTTTT. As protein: CASSPSTGELFF.

The chain combines TRBV19 with TRBJ2-7; 8 nucleotides agree with TRBD2. The J segment lost 3 bases and the V segment lost 6 bases, leaving 10 bases of the junction unmatched. CDR3 length: 15 residues. Germline V gene lookup returns CDR1 LNHDA and CDR2 SQIVND (reference sequence). CDR3 nucleotide sequence: TGTGCCAGTAGCCTCGCGGGGGGACTTTTCTACGAGCAGTACTTC. It codes for CASSLAGGLFYEQYF.

The chain links TRBV6-1 to TRBJ1-2; 7 bases are a match to TRBD1. V was clipped by 2 bases and J by 4 bases; unmatched bases: 10. The germline gives CDR1 MNHNS, CDR2 SASEGT. CDR3 length: 16 residues. CDR3: CASSERGQGGAYGYTF. The CDR3 nucleotides are TGTGCCAGCAGTGAAAGGGGGCAGGGTGGTGCCTATGGCTACACCTTC.

The chain combines TRBV9 with TRBJ2-3, with D unclear. Germline V gene data show CDR1 as SGDLS and CDR2 as YYNGEE. This CDR3 is built from 13 residues. Trimming cost V 0 bases and J 6 bases, with 8 bases left between them. Written as DNA, the CDR3 is TGTGCCAGCAGCGTAGACTTCTCGGATACGCAGTATTTT. This gives the protein CASSVDFSDTQYF.

This chain connects TRBV30 to TRBJ2-3; the D gene could be TRBD1 or TRBD2 (5 bases each). Germline values: CDR1 GTSNPN, CDR2 SVGIG (reference sequence). This CDR3 contains 15 residues. V was cut by 0 bases and J by 4 bases, with 14 bases left in between. The CDR3 sequence: CAWSVTLLGADTQYF. The CDR3 DNA sequence: TGTGCCTGGAGTGTTACCTTACTGGGGGCAGATACGCAGTATTTT.

V gene TRBV30 combines with J gene TRBJ1-5; no clear D. Germline V lookup: CDR1 GTSNPN, CDR2 SVGIG (reference sequence). The V end lost 0 bases, the J end lost 9 bases, and 12 bases lay between the germline ends. The CDR3 runs 13 residues. The DNA for the CDR3 is TGTGCCTGGAGTGTTGGCCGGGGAGGGCCCCAGCATTTT. This codes for CAWSVGRGGPQHF.

The chain recombines TRBV7-8 with TRBJ2-4; D is possibly TRBD2 (6 bases). With 5 bases removed from V and 1 base from J, the gap between germline ends came to 18 bases. This CDR3 has 17 residues. Germline CDR1 SGHVS, CDR2 FQNEAQ. The CDR3 spells CASSPTPAGGAKNIQYF. CDR3 coding DNA: TGTGCCAGCAGCCCCACCCCGGCTGGAGGGGCCAAAAACATTCAGTACTTC.

V and J are TRBV28 and TRBJ1-1; D not resolved. Germline CDR1 is MDHEN and CDR2 is SYDVKM. Trimming left V 5 bases short and J 6 bases short, with 13 bases between. The CDR3 runs to 13 residues. CDR3 in DNA: TGTGCCAGCAGTACGGGTCCCTTCGCTGAAGCTTTCTTT. This sequence encodes CASSTGPFAEAFF.

The chain combines TRBV19 with TRBJ1-5, with TRBD1 as a possible D gene (5 bases). This CDR3 is built from 15 residues. The V gene lost 6 bases and the J gene lost 0 bases, with 12 bases spanning the gap. Germline CDR1 reads LNHDA; CDR2 reads SQIVND (reference sequence). The CDR3 DNA is TGTGCCAGTAGACCACAGGTTCCTAGCAATCAGCCCCAGCATTTT. Translation gives CASRPQVPSNQPQHF.

The chain links TRBV5-1 to TRBJ2-7; 8 nucleotides line up with TRBD2. The J segment lost 3 bases and the V segment lost 4 bases, leaving 15 bases of the junction unmatched. Germline lookup yields CDR1 SGHRS and CDR2 YFSETQ. This CDR3 comprises 17 residues. The CDR3 reads CASSLTPAGVVIYEQYF. The CDR3 coding sequence is TGCGCCAGCAGCCTCACCCCAGCGGGAGTAGTAATCTACGAGCAGTACTTC.

This clone was observed once. The chain carries TRBV19 and TRBJ1-1; D is uncertain. The CDR3 is 15 amino acids. The germline V and J ends were trimmed by 5 bases and 1 base, with 14 bases remaining between them. Germline-derived CDR1 and CDR2 are LNHDA and SQIVND (reference sequence). For the CDR3, the DNA is TGTGCCAGTAGTGTCCCGACATATCCGAACACTGAAGCTTTCTTT. Its protein product is CASSVPTYPNTEAFF.

The chain combines TRBV12-2 with TRBJ2-7; TRBD2, as called in the table, went unchecked against the DNA. TRBV12-2 is deemed a pseudogene. The CDR3 covers 17 residues. As DNA, the CDR3 is TGTGCAAGGAACGGACTAGCGGGATTCCCCTCACCCTACGAGCAGTACTTC. Its translation is CARNGLAGFPSPYEQYF.

The chain combines TRBV9 with TRBJ2-2; D unresolved. V lost 9 bases and J lost 1, with 16 bases in between. Germline CDR1 and CDR2: SGDLS and YYNGEE. The CDR3 covers 15 residues. This CDR3 is CATDSRPQNTGELFF. The CDR3 DNA reads TGTGCCACCGATAGTCGTCCCCAGAACACCGGGGAGCTGTTTTTT.

The CDR3 sequence: CATTPGGGSGTSSREQYF. As DNA, the CDR3 is TGTGCCACCACCCCAGGAGGGGGTTCCGGGACTAGTTCGCGGGAGCAGTACTTC. The chain links TRBV15 to TRBJ2-7, with 8 bases that match TRBD2. The length of the CDR3 is 18 residues. CDR1 and CDR2 (germline): LNHNV, YYDKDF (reference sequence). The V gene end was trimmed by 7 bases and the J gene end by 7 bases; junction bases not matched to a gene: 24.

The rearrangement joins TRBV29-1 to TRBJ2-3, with D perhaps matching TRBD1 (6 bases). V was cut by 6 bases and J by 2 bases, with 12 bases left in between. From germline, CDR1 is SQVTM and CDR2 ANQGSEA. The CDR3 consists of 13 residues. This CDR3 is CSVVGHFTDTQYF. The CDR3 DNA is TGCAGCGTCGTGGGACACTTCACAGATACGCAGTATTTT.